Each of the 25 T cell receptor beta chains below was sequenced from the same sample in a study of T cells in Graves' hyperthyroidism and ophthalmopathy. RNA transcripts yielded amplified TCR beta CDR3 regions. A first-round RT-PCR of the TCR CDR3 used the HTBI primer set. Via MiXCR, TCRdb re-called the multiplex PCR reads, giving one row per CDR3 protein. Of a few hundred thousand distinct CDR3 sequences in the sample, 15% to 19% were seen once. The sequencing input was blood. The receptor set was obtained from a woman under 30 with Graves' hyperthyroidism.

This clonotype was seen many times. The chain couples TRBV20-1 to TRBJ1-5; 10 positions match TRBD1. Germline loops: CDR1 DFQATT, CDR2 SNEGSKA (reference sequence). The trim removed 5 bases at V and 0 bases at J, leaving 10 bases unmatched. This CDR3 contains 17 residues. The CDR3 reads CSARTGGSMYSNQPQHF. CDR3 DNA: TGCAGTGCTCGGACAGGGGGAAGTATGTATAGCAATCAGCCCCAGCATTTT.

V usage is TRBV6-1 and J usage is TRBJ1-3, with D perhaps matching TRBD1 (6 bases). The CDR3 covers 14 residues. Germline V gene lookup returns CDR1 MNHNS and CDR2 SASEGT. The V and J ends lost 8 bases and 4 bases respectively, with 15 bases between them. The CDR3 spells CASSTRDMGNTIYF. CDR3 nucleotides: TGTGCCAGCTCGACCCGGGACATGGGAAACACCATATATTTT.

The rearrangement joins TRBV9 to TRBJ2-7, with 9 bases that match TRBD2. Germline CDR1 reads SGDLS; CDR2 reads YYNGEE. Trimming took 0 bases from V and 3 from J; bases not matched to a gene: 10. The CDR3 runs 17 residues. The CDR3 sequence is CASSVVGSGSYGYEQYF. CDR3 sequence (DNA): TGTGCCAGCAGCGTAGTAGGTAGCGGGAGCTACGGCTACGAGCAGTACTTC.

This clonotype came up many times. The chain joins TRBV12-3 or TRBV12-4 to TRBJ1-2; D ambiguous. This CDR3 has 14 amino acids. V was shortened by 5 bases and J by 5 bases, with 15 bases between the two germline ends. The CDR3 spells CASSLKLTGYGYTF. In DNA form, the CDR3 reads TGTGCCAGCAGTCTGAAGCTTACTGGGTATGGCTACACCTTC.

This clonotype was found once. This sequence joins TRBV5-4 and TRBJ2-3; D is unresolved. The germline V and J ends were trimmed by 1 base and 0 bases, with 9 bases remaining between them. CDR3 length: 15 amino acids. Germline CDR1 reads SGHNT; CDR2 reads YYREEE (reference sequence). As DNA, the CDR3 is TGTGCCAGCAGCTTGCCAGGAGAAAGCACAGATACGCAGTATTTT. Its translation is CASSLPGESTDTQYF. Full variable domain (remainder filled in from reference TRBV5-4 and TRBJ2-3): ETGVTQSPTHLIKTRGQQVTLRCSSQSGHNTVSWYQQALGQGPQFIFQYYREEENGRGNFPPRFSGLQFPNYSSELNVNALELDDSALYLCASSLPGESTDTQYFGPGTRLTVL.

A few counts support this clonotype. The genes are TRBV5-1 and TRBJ1-1, with D unclear. Germline CDR1 is SGHRS and CDR2 is YFSETQ. The CDR3 has 13 amino acids. V lost 5 bases, J lost 0 bases, and 8 bases lay in between. Here the CDR3 DNA reads TGCGCCAGCAGTGGGGTTCTGAACACTGAAGCTTTCTTT. This translates into CASSGVLNTEAFF. Drawing the rest from reference TRBV5-1 and TRBJ1-1, the complete variable domain is KAGVTQTPRYLIKTRGQQVTLSCSPISGHRSVSWYQQTPGQGLQFLFEYFSETQRNKGNFPGRFSGRQFSNSRSEMNVSTLELGDSALYLCASSGVLNTEAFFGQGTRLTVV.

This clonotype showed up many times. Compared with germline, one end of the junction differs, possibly owing to a read error. The J gene is TRBJ1-4, the V gene TRBV12-3 or TRBV12-4, with D unclear. The CDR3 covers 14 residues. The CDR3 coding sequence is TGTGCCAGCAGCTTAGATCTGAATACGAAAAAACTGTTTTTT. Translation: CASSLDLNTKKLFF.

CDR3 protein: CASSADRQQSTDTQYF. DNA for the CDR3: TGTGCCAGCAGCGCAGACAGACAGCAATCGACAGATACGCAGTATTTT. The chain links TRBV5-8 to TRBJ2-3, with D possibly TRBD1 on 5 matching bases. The germline gives CDR1 SGHTS, CDR2 YDEGEE. The CDR3 is 16 amino acids. V shed 4 bases and J shed 3 bases, with 18 bases lying between them.

This clonotype occurred a few times. The chain combines TRBV10-3 with TRBJ1-1; a possible D gene is TRBD1 (5 bases). Trimming left V 2 bases short and J 4 bases short, with 5 bases between. Germline V gene lookup returns CDR1 ENHRY and CDR2 SYGVKD. The CDR3 runs to 12 residues. The CDR3 is CAISERGTEAFF. CDR3 coding DNA: TGTGCCATCAGTGAGAGGGGCACTGAAGCTTTCTTT.

This rearrangement joins TRBV12-3 or TRBV12-4 to TRBJ1-2, with D perhaps matching TRBD1 (6 bases). Trimming took off 3 bases at V and 4 bases at J, with 15 bases between the two ends. The CDR3 length is 15 residues. The CDR3 coding sequence is TGTGCCAGCAGTTTGGAGGGGGGAGGGGGCTATGGCTACACCTTC. This codes for CASSLEGGGGYGYTF.

This clonotype was counted between two and nine times. The chain joins TRBV20-1 to TRBJ2-3; 7 bases align to TRBD2. This CDR3 is 16 amino acids long. Germline V gene data show CDR1 as DFQATT and CDR2 as SNEGSKA (reference sequence). The CDR3 DNA reads TGCAGGTCTACTCCCTCAGGGCGGGAGCGCACAGATACGCAGTATTTT. Protein sequence: CRSTPSGRERTDTQYF.

The V call is TRBV5-6, the J call TRBJ1-6; maybe TRBD1 (5 bases). Between the trimmed V and J ends, which lost 4 bases and 9 bases, there was a span of 20 bases. CDR1 and CDR2 (germline): SGHDT, YYEEEE. This CDR3 region has 16 residues. The CDR3 here is CASSRITGGGGSPLHF. DNA for the CDR3: TGTGCCAGCAGCCGAATAACGGGCGGGGGGGGTTCACCCCTCCACTTT.

The chain couples TRBV10-3 to TRBJ2-3; D gene unclear. Trimming stripped 11 bases from V and 1 base from J, with 7 bases between. Germline V gene data show CDR1 as ENHRY and CDR2 as SYGVKD. The CDR3 sequence is 11 residues long. This chain's CDR3 is CASCGTDTQYF. CDR3 DNA: TGTGCCTCGTGCGGCACAGATACGCAGTATTTT.

This clonotype has more than one count but fewer than ten. The chain couples TRBV11-1 to TRBJ1-3, with D maybe TRBD1 (6 bases). CDR3 length equals 17 residues. Germline V CDR1 and CDR2: SGHAT, FQDESV (reference sequence). The V end lost 5 bases, the J end lost 0 bases, and 17 bases lay between the germline ends. The CDR3 bases are TGTGCCAGCAGCGTATCAGGGGCGCCGACCTCTGGAAACACCATATATTTT. Protein sequence: CASSVSGAPTSGNTIYF.

This chain links TRBV4-2 with TRBJ2-1, with TRBD2 identical over 8 bases. Trimming took 2 bases from V and 8 from J; bases not matched to a gene: 8. Germline CDR1 LGHNA, CDR2 YNFKEQ. The length of the CDR3 is 15 residues. CDR3 sequence: CASSQTSGKRDEQFF. In DNA form, the CDR3 reads TGTGCCAGCAGCCAAACTAGCGGCAAACGGGATGAGCAGTTCTTC.

This clonotype was observed many times. The rearrangement joins TRBV7-3 to TRBJ2-7; TRBD2 matches 8 bases. CDR1 is SGHTA and CDR2 is FQGTGA in the germline V gene. CDR3 length equals 14 residues. V trimming: 2 bases; J trimming: 6 bases; junction bases outside the gene matches: 6. CDR3 residues: CASSLASGLGEQYF. For the CDR3, the DNA is TGTGCCAGCAGCTTAGCTAGCGGGCTTGGCGAGCAGTACTTC. The complete variable domain, with remaining parts taken from reference TRBV7-3 and TRBJ2-7, reads GAGVSQTPSNKVTEKGKYVELRCDPISGHTALYWYRQSLGQGPEFLIYFQGTGAADDSGLPNDRFFAVRPEGSVSTLKIQRTERGDSAVYLCASSLASGLGEQYFGPGTRLTVT.

The genes are TRBV29-1 and TRBJ1-1; D ambiguous. CDR3 length equals 14 residues. V was trimmed by 0 bases and J by 4 bases, leaving 12 bases between them. Germline V gene lookup returns CDR1 SQVTM and CDR2 ANQGSEA. CDR3 nucleotides: TGCAGCGTTGAAGAGAAGGTGGAGGGCACTGAAGCTTTCTTT. The encoded protein is CSVEEKVEGTEAFF.

This clonotype was picked up a small number of times. CDR3 DNA: TGCGCCAGCAGCCCCCAGGGAGCAACTAATGAAAAACTGTTTTTT. Translated, it gives CASSPQGATNEKLFF. The chain links TRBV4-1 to TRBJ1-4; a weak D match, TRBD1 (5 bases). Germline-derived CDR1 and CDR2 are MGHRA and YSYEKL. Trimming shortened V by 4 bases and J by 0 bases, and 9 bases separated the two germline ends. The CDR3 has 15 residues.

This clonotype was counted many times. The gene calls are TRBV6-1 and TRBJ1-2; TRBD1 agrees at 11 bases. This CDR3 is 14 amino acids long. CDR1 is MNHNS, CDR2 SASEGT, per germline. V dropped 7 bases and J dropped 8; count of bases not matched to a gene: 9. In DNA, the CDR3 is TGTGCCAGCAAACTATCCGGGACAGGGGGAGGCTACACCTTC. Protein product: CASKLSGTGGGYTF.

This clonotype has a count of ten or more. This rearrangement joins TRBV3-1 to TRBJ2-1; TRBD2 agrees at 10 bases. With 6 bases clipped from V and 10 bases from J, the junction kept 6 bases outside the gene matches. This CDR3 has 13 residues. Germline V lookup: CDR1 LGHDT, CDR2 YNNKEL (reference sequence). The CDR3 spells CASSLAGVVEQFF. Here the CDR3 DNA reads TGTGCCAGCAGTCTAGCGGGAGTGGTAGAGCAGTTCTTC.

CDR3 protein: CASSLSQEVPEAFF. The CDR3, as DNA: TGCGCCAGCAGCTTGTCTCAGGAGGTCCCTGAAGCTTTCTTT. The rearrangement links TRBV5-1 to TRBJ1-1, with D unresolved. Germline V gene data show CDR1 as SGHRS and CDR2 as YFSETQ. V was clipped by 1 base and J by 6 bases, with 13 bases between them. The length of the CDR3 is 14 residues.

There are many counts of this clonotype. The V gene is TRBV7-9, the J gene TRBJ1-2; 9 bases fit TRBD1. Germline V gene data show CDR1 as SEHNR and CDR2 as FQNEAQ (reference sequence). V was pared by 1 base and J by 6 bases, with 3 bases of the junction left unmatched. CDR3 size: 14 residues. The chain's CDR3 is CASSLVGTGHGYTF. The CDR3 nucleotides are TGTGCCAGCAGCTTAGTGGGGACAGGGCATGGCTACACCTTC.

The rearrangement joins TRBV4-3 to TRBJ1-2, with TRBD1 matching over 12 bases. From germline, CDR1 is LGHNA and CDR2 YSLEER. The CDR3 loop spans 17 amino acids. J was trimmed by 4 bases and V by 1 base; bases with no gene match: 7. The CDR3 region is CASSQAGTGGASYGYTF. The CDR3 DNA is TGCGCCAGCAGCCAAGCCGGGACAGGGGGCGCGAGCTATGGCTACACCTTC.

This clonotype has a count of ten or more. The V call is TRBV12-3 or TRBV12-4, the J call TRBJ2-3; 12 positions match TRBD2. The CDR3 consists of 15 residues. V lost 5 bases, J lost 4 bases, and 4 bases stayed unmatched. The CDR3 DNA reads TGTGCCAGCAGTCCTAGCGGGAGGGGAGCAGATACGCAGTATTTT. It specifies CASSPSGRGADTQYF.

This clonotype was seen a handful of times. The junction differs from germline at one of its ends, possibly a read error. The rearrangement uses TRBV7-9 and TRBJ1-2; 7 nucleotides line up with TRBD1. CDR1 is SEHNR, CDR2 FQNEAQ, per germline (reference sequence). The CDR3 length is 13 residues. CDR3 protein: CAGSRDRVYGYTF. CDR3 coding DNA: TGTGCCGGCAGCCGAGACAGGGTCTATGGCTACACCTTC.